The present entry profiles one T cell receptor beta chain with its context. This entry belongs to a study of Tregs in tolerant kidney transplant recipients. Background on the study: The nonmyeloablative bone marrow transplants came from related graft donors, with transient mixed chimerism.

Trimming pared 5 bases from V and 9 bases from J, leaving 17 bases between. The germline CDR1 and CDR2 sequences are GTSNPN and SVGIG (reference sequence). The CDR3 loop spans 14 amino acids. Unstimulated Tregs (CD4+CD25+CD127-) and CD4+CD25- non-Tregs were sorted from PBMCs. Clones were read by immunoSEQ multiplex PCR, and TCRdb kept only the in-frame ones, dropping some. The sample has 55,000 to 80,000 clones; about 98% are singletons. The sequences come from Tregs from blood, collected before the transplant. This TCR was recovered from a human donor who received a combined kidney and bone marrow transplant. The chain uses TRBV30 and TRBJ1-6, with TRBD1 as a possible D gene (5 bases). DNA of the CDR3: TGTGCCTGGGGTTCCAAACAGGATTTTTCACCCCTCCACTTT. Its translation is CAWGSKQDFSPLHF. The full variable domain, rest sourced from reference TRBV30 and TRBJ1-6, is SQTIHQWPATLVQPVGSPLSLECTVEGTSNPNLYWYRQAAGRGLQLLFYSVGIGQISSEVPQNLSASRPQDRQFILSSKKLLLSDSGFYLCAWGSKQDFSPLHFGNGTRLTVT.